Shown below are 9 T cell receptor beta chains from a single sample sequenced in a study of T cell responses to AZD1222 COVID-19 vaccine. Only in-frame clones appear in the TCRdb table, and some are missing; sequencing was by immunoSEQ multiplex PCR. Of about 140,000 clones listed, nearly 95% are singletons. This specimen consisted of peripheral blood, obtained 28 days after the second AZD1222 dose. These receptor sequences come from an adult who received the AZD1222 COVID-19 vaccine.

The chain recombines TRBV3-1 (or the pseudogene TRBV3-2) with TRBJ2-1; 9 bases align to TRBD1. With 4 bases clipped from V and 4 bases from J, the junction kept 14 bases outside the gene matches. CDR3 length: 18 amino acids. Per germline, CDR1 LGHDT and CDR2 YNNKEL (reference sequence). The CDR3 DNA reads as TGTGCCAGCAGCCCGGACAGGGGACGGAAAGGACTGTACAATGAGCAGTTCTTC. This codes for CASSPDRGRKGLYNEQFF.

V and J are TRBV11-3 and TRBJ2-5; D gene uncertain. This CDR3 region has 13 residues. Per germline, CDR1 SGHNT and CDR2 YENEEA. Trimming took 2 bases from V and 3 from J, leaving 7 bases between them. The CDR3 DNA sequence: TGTGCCAGCAGCTTATTTCAGAAAGAGACCCAGTACTTC. Encoded protein: CASSLFQKETQYF.

The chain joins TRBV2 to TRBJ1-1; D call uncertain. The V gene lost 6 bases and the J gene lost 0 bases, with 8 bases spanning the gap. The CDR3 has 13 amino acids. In germline, CDR1 is SNHLY, CDR2 FYNNEI. The CDR3 region is CASSPGVNTEAFF. The CDR3 nucleotides read TGTGCCAGCAGCCCTGGGGTGAACACTGAAGCTTTCTTT.

The chain employs TRBV20-1 and TRBJ1-1; no clear D. The CDR3 has 15 residues. V lost 3 bases to trimming and J lost 0 bases, with 14 bases between them. Germline V gene sequence: CDR1 DFQATT, CDR2 SNEGSKA (reference sequence). In DNA form, the CDR3 reads TGCAGTGCTAGTGGCCGGGCGAGGATGAACACTGAAGCTTTCTTT. Translated, it gives CSASGRARMNTEAFF.

This sequence joins TRBV28 and TRBJ2-3; the match to TRBD2 covers 9 bases. The CDR3 sequence is 11 residues long. The J segment lost 11 bases and the V segment lost 7 bases, leaving 4 bases of the junction unmatched. In germline, CDR1 is MDHEN, CDR2 SYDVKM. This CDR3 is CASTEREEQYF. CDR3 nucleotide sequence: TGTGCCAGCACCGAGCGGGAGGAGCAGTATTTT. Based on the CDR3 plus reference TRBV28 and TRBJ2-3, the full variable domain is DVKVTQSSRYLVKRTGEKVFLECVQDMDHENMFWYRQDPGLGLRLIYFSYDVKMKEKGDIPEGYSVSREKKERFSLILESASTNQTSMYLCASTEREEQYFGPGTRLTVL.

The chain couples TRBV25-1 to TRBJ1-2, with D perhaps TRBD1 (6 bases). Per germline, CDR1 MGHDK and CDR2 SYGVNS. The length of the CDR3 is 15 residues. V shed 1 base and J shed 0 bases, with 9 bases lying between them. The CDR3 is CASSELTGTNYGYTF. The CDR3 DNA follows: TGTGCCAGCAGTGAATTAACAGGGACTAACTATGGCTACACCTTC.

The chain combines TRBV15 with TRBJ1-2, with D unclear. Germline V gene data show CDR1 as LNHNV and CDR2 as YYDKDF (reference sequence). The V end was cut by 3 bases, the J end by 4 bases, with 6 bases between. The CDR3 covers 12 residues. The CDR3 DNA reads as TGTGCCACCAGCAGGATAGGCTATGGCTACACCTTC. Residues: CATSRIGYGYTF.

The chain is built from TRBV7-9 and TRBJ2-5; D not certain. Germline V gives CDR1 SEHNR, CDR2 FQNEAQ (reference sequence). Trimming removed 1 base from V and 4 bases from J, with 4 bases in between. The CDR3 sequence is 12 residues long. This CDR3 is CASSLVRETQYF. CDR3 coding DNA: TGTGCCAGCAGCTTAGTGAGAGAGACCCAGTACTTC.

The rearrangement links TRBV9 to TRBJ1-3; perhaps TRBD1 as D (5 bases). The CDR3 covers 15 residues. Germline V gives CDR1 SGDLS, CDR2 YYNGEE. Trimming left V 3 bases short and J 4 bases short, with 14 bases between. The CDR3 DNA follows: TGTGCCAGCAGCGCCCCTGACAGAAAAGGAAACACCATATATTTT. It encodes CASSAPDRKGNTIYF.